Following are 5 T cell receptor beta chains from one sample sequenced in a study of T cell responses to AZD1222 COVID-19 vaccine. Some clones are missing from TCRdb's copy, which holds only in-frame ones; the method was immunoSEQ multiplex PCR. Of more than 20,000 clones in the sample, about nine tenths were seen once. The sequencing used peripheral blood, collected 28 days after the second AZD1222 dose. These TCRs come from an adult who received the AZD1222 COVID-19 vaccine.

The chain couples TRBV5-1 to TRBJ2-5; D is perhaps TRBD1 (7 bases). The CDR3 is 16 amino acids. Between the trimmed V and J ends, which lost 0 bases and 1 base, there was a span of 13 bases. The germline CDR1 and CDR2 sequences are SGHRS and YFSETQ. This CDR3 reads CASSLAGGTVQETQYF. In nucleotides, the CDR3 is TGCGCCAGCAGCTTGGCGGGCGGGACAGTCCAAGAGACCCAGTACTTC. The whole variable domain, filled in from reference TRBV5-1 and TRBJ2-5, reads KAGVTQTPRYLIKTRGQQVTLSCSPISGHRSVSWYQQTPGQGLQFLFEYFSETQRNKGNFPGRFSGRQFSNSRSEMNVSTLELGDSALYLCASSLAGGTVQETQYFGPGTRLLVL.

J is TRBJ1-1 and V is TRBV5-4, with D maybe TRBD1 (6 bases). V dropped 6 bases and J dropped 5 bases, with 17 bases sitting between them. The CDR3 has 14 residues. Looked up from germline, CDR1 is SGHNT and CDR2 is YYREEE (reference sequence). The CDR3 DNA sequence: TGTGCCAGCAAGGGAGAGGGGGGAAGAACTGAAGCTTTCTTT. It specifies CASKGEGGRTEAFF. Full variable domain (missing parts from reference TRBV5-4 and TRBJ1-1): ETGVTQSPTHLIKTRGQQVTLRCSSQSGHNTVSWYQQALGQGPQFIFQYYREEENGRGNFPPRFSGLQFPNYSSELNVNALELDDSALYLCASKGEGGRTEAFFGQGTRLTVV.

The genes are TRBV4-3 and TRBJ2-1; 10 bases agree with TRBD1. The CDR3 length is 15 residues. Per the germline V gene, CDR1 is LGHNA and CDR2 is YSLEER. V shed 0 bases and J 10 bases; nucleotides not matched to a gene: 6. The chain's CDR3 is CASSQEEGQGREQFF. For the CDR3, the DNA is TGCGCCAGCAGCCAAGAGGAGGGACAGGGGCGGGAGCAGTTCTTC.

This clone showed up just a few times. The junction shows a germline mismatch at one end, possibly a read error. The V gene is TRBV20-1, the J gene TRBJ2-5; perhaps TRBD2 as D (5 bases). This CDR3 is 10 amino acids long. Germline values: CDR1 DFQATT, CDR2 SNEGSKA (reference sequence). The CDR3 nucleotides read TGCAGTACTAGGCAAGAGACCCAGTACTTC. This encodes CSTRQETQYF.

The chain uses TRBV6-6 and TRBJ2-7; TRBD2 aligns across 10 bases. The CDR3 has 15 amino acids. V shed 6 bases, J shed 0 bases, and the junction held 5 bases outside the gene matches. Per the germline V gene, CDR1 is MNHNY and CDR2 is SVGAGI (reference sequence). The CDR3, as DNA: TGTGCCAGCAGAGACACTAGCGGGAACTCCTACGAGCAGTACTTC. Its protein is CASRDTSGNSYEQYF.